This entry concerns a single TCR beta chain. Its antigen specificity is not known. One base away there is no much larger clone; base qualities are not given. The trial excluded patients who had a history of autoimmune disease or who were on systemic immunosuppression. Peripheral blood for TCR sequencing was drawn from every dose cohort at baseline, at cycle 4 day 1 and at cycle 7 day 1. Samples came from an open-label, multicenter, first-in-human phase I dose-escalation trial of ivuxolimab. Adults with locally advanced or metastatic head and neck squamous cell, hepatocellular, melanoma or renal cell carcinoma were enrolled in the trial. Before TCR sequencing, CD4+ T cells and CD8+ T cells from peripheral blood were sorted into separate populations. For CDR1 and CDR2, the germline V gene lists MNHNS and SASEGT. The junction shows trimming of 6 bases on V and 13 bases on J, and the gene matches do not reach 12 bases of it. There are 12 amino acids in the CDR3, from cysteine to phenylalanine inclusive. Only the CDR3 DNA stays, 36 bases, in frame from base 1.

The data derive from a study of OX40 agonist ivuxolimab in advanced cancers. About the investigation overall: Ivuxolimab was an agonistic, fully human IgG2 monoclonal antibody directed against OX40 (CD134), a costimulatory receptor. Intravenous ivuxolimab was administered to patients every 2 weeks at six dose levels: 0.01, 0.1, 0.3, 1.5, 3 and 10 mg/kg. Of the roughly 51 patients in dose escalation, 19 had hepatocellular carcinoma, about 15 had melanoma, 9 had renal cell carcinoma and 9 had head and neck cancer. In the dose-escalation cohort, 65% to 85% of patients were male, and the mean age was approximately 60 years with a range of roughly 23 to 90. Patients were allowed to have had prior anti-PD-1, anti-PD-L1 or anti-CTLA-4 therapy, and more than 30% of the dose-escalation patients had previously received checkpoint inhibitors. Three dose-escalation patients achieved partial responses, one with hepatocellular carcinoma and two with cutaneous melanoma. Peripheral TCRbeta sequencing aimed to test whether ivuxolimab altered TCR sequence diversity and caused clonal T-cell expansion. The paper covers the monotherapy dose-escalation part of the phase I ivuxolimab trial, which included N ≈ 57 patients.

To sequence the TCRbeta CDR3 region, genomic DNA was isolated from the sorted cells. The immunoSEQ Assay was used for sequencing of TCRbeta CDR3 regions. In its TCRdb copy, this immuneACCESS table keeps in-frame sequences only and misses some clones. Where compared with another copy, unresolved V genes explain less than half of these, and the others have no known cause. For this sample the table gives approximately 73,000 clones, of which about nine tenths were detected only once. Under 1.5% of the sample belongs to the ten largest clones. The full study reports these points: Clonal expansion of both CD4+ and CD8+ blood T cells was observed from baseline to week 6 at doses 0.1 to 3.0 mg/kg. After ivuxolimab, expanded clones were on average more numerous among CD8+ T cells than among CD4+ T cells. Low levels of normalized T-cell clonal expansion were also seen in some patients who did not respond. Partial responders in the 0.1-3.0 mg/kg groups had among the lowest normalized peripheral clonal expansion, especially among CD8+ T cells. The antigen specificity of the peripheral T cells that underwent clonal expansion was not determined.

The sequences come from CD4+ or CD8+ T cells sorted from blood, collected in a trial of the OX40 agonist ivuxolimab. This TCR was recovered from an adult with an advanced solid tumor such as melanoma, head and neck, liver or kidney cancer. This chain is built from TRBV6-1 and TRBJ2-7; TRBD2 aligns with 7 central bases. The CDR3 protein is CASSHLGEGPYF. Here is the DNA: TGTGCCAGCAGCCACCTCGGGGAGGGCCCCTACTTC.